Listed below are T cell receptor beta chains from one sample, sequenced in a study of cytomegalovirus exposure and HLA in healthy donors. The method was immunoSEQ multiplex PCR; TCRdb's version includes in-frame clones alone and lacks a portion of them. The repertoire holds tens of thousands of clones, with over 60% as singletons. The sample taken for sequencing was PBMCs. These receptors were obtained from a woman aged 40 to 50 in good health and CMV-seropositive. Each CDR3 is given with its conserved first and last residue.

CDR3aa: CASSFGTARTQYF
j_gene: TRBJ2-5
v_gene: TRBV11-3

CDR3aa: CASSPGGEQFF
j_gene: TRBJ2-1
v_gene: TRBV18

CDR3aa: CASSRDSGPPGEQFF
j_gene: TRBJ2-1
v_gene: TRBV19

CDR3aa: CAIRLESRETQYF
j_gene: TRBJ2-5
v_gene: TRBV10-3

CDR3aa: CASSTMKQGAGQPQHF
j_gene: TRBJ1-5
v_gene: TRBV28

CDR3aa: CASGLVVDFYF
j_gene: TRBJ2-3
v_gene: TRBV12-5

CDR3aa: CASTITDTQYF
j_gene: TRBJ2-3
v_gene: TRBV5-6

CDR3aa: CASSFGGRDTGELFF
j_gene: TRBJ2-2
v_gene: TRBV5-8

CDR3aa: CASSQGAYEQYF
j_gene: TRBJ2-7
v_gene: TRBV6-6

CDR3aa: CASSLRDRSNEQFF
j_gene: TRBJ2-1
v_gene: TRBV7-9

CDR3aa: CASKPKGLATHNEQFF
j_gene: TRBJ2-1
v_gene: TRBV2

CDR3aa: CASSFGLAGEKTGELFF
j_gene: TRBJ2-2
v_gene: TRBV27

CDR3aa: CASSSPTLSGDTIYF
j_gene: TRBJ1-3
v_gene: TRBV7-9

CDR3aa: CASSEGATGFYGYTF
j_gene: TRBJ1-2
v_gene: TRBV19

CDR3aa: CASSLGDRNQETQYF
j_gene: TRBJ2-5
v_gene: TRBV7-9

CDR3aa: CASRTIAGGEPREQFF
j_gene: TRBJ2-1
v_gene: TRBV6-6

CDR3aa: CASSEAGPNTGELFF
j_gene: TRBJ2-2
v_gene: TRBV2